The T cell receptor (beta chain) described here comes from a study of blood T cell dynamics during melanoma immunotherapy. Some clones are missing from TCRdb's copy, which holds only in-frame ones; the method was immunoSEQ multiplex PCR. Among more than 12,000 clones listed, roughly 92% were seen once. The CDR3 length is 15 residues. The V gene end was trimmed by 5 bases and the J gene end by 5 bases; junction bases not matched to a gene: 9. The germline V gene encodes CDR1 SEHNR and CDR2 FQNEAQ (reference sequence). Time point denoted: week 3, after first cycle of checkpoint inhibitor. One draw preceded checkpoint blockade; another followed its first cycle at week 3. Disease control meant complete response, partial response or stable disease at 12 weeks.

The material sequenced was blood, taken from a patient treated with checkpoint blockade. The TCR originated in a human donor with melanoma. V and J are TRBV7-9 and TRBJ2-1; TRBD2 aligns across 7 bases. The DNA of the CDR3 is TGTGCCAGCAGCCCCCGGGCTAGCGGCAACAATGAGCAGTTCTTC. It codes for CASSPRASGNNEQFF.